The T cell receptor (beta chain) described here comes from a study of T cells in localized non-small cell lung cancer. Points from the study as a whole: Uninvolved adjacent lung had higher T cell clonality than tumor and all other tissues.

V dropped 1 base and J dropped 2; count of bases not matched to a gene: 5. Germline CDR1 is SGHRS and CDR2 is YFSETQ. This CDR3 contains 15 residues. Measured with immunoSEQ multiplex PCR; TCRdb has only the in-frame clones, and not every one. The table shows over 2,500 clones, with 29% occurring only once. This clone was counted only a few times. Its specificity is unknown. This receptor was identified in a male donor at least 60 years old with stage II squamous cell lung carcinoma. The chain has TRBV5-1 and TRBJ2-7; 8 nucleotides align to TRBD2. Sample: lung tumor tissue, taken before any cancer treatment. The CDR3: CASSLTGGGTYEQYF. The CDR3 nucleotides read TGCGCCAGCAGCTTGACAGGCGGGGGGACCTACGAGCAGTACTTC.